This T cell receptor (beta chain) comes out of a study of T cell responses to AZD1222 COVID-19 vaccine. Profiled with immunoSEQ multiplex PCR; TCRdb holds only in-frame clones, not every one. This sample has 40,000 to 60,000 clones, with 86% found just once. CDR1 and CDR2 (germline): SEHNR, FQNEAQ (reference sequence). The V end lost 5 bases, the J end lost 7 bases, and 30 bases lay between the germline ends. CDR3 size: 18 residues. Findings of the study overall: The CD4 TCRs associated with vaccination extended across spike and predominated at 160-218 and 743-854. Most donors were white British, females outnumbered males, and clonal diversity was possibly underestimated. At baseline, seropositivity was found in only six or seven AZD1222 recipients.

With respect to this clone: What it recognizes is unknown.

The receptor comes from an adult who received the AZD1222 COVID-19 vaccine. The sample consisted of peripheral blood, taken 28 days after the second AZD1222 dose. The V gene is TRBV7-9, the J gene TRBJ2-7, with D perhaps being TRBD1 or TRBD2 (6 bases each). The CDR3 is CASSPSTGRPRQTTEQYF. The CDR3, as DNA: TGTGCCAGCAGCCCTAGTACAGGGAGGCCGCGGCAAACTACGGAGCAGTACTTC.